These T cell receptor beta chains were read from a single sample in a study of early T cells in non-severe SARS-CoV-2 infection. TCRdb fed the 5' RACE reads into MiXCR, producing one record per CDR3 protein. In the table there are 65,000 to 75,000 distinct CDR3 sequences, around a tenth of which are singletons. The sample comprised whole blood. These receptors were taken from an adult who was a healthcare worker with PCR-confirmed SARS-CoV-2 infection or an uninfected control (not recorded which). Each CDR3 is given with its conserved first and last residue. Fields, in order: clone size, J gene, V gene, D gene, CDR3 DNA, CDR3 protein. D genes are given only for firm matches. Clone size appears in some rows only: once, few, many, or a class for an expanded clone.

abundance: few
j_gene: TRBJ1-2
v_gene: TRBV6-6
d_gene: .
CDR3nt: TGTGCCAGCAGTTACTCTTTCAGGGAAGGCTACACCTTC
CDR3aa: CASSYSFREGYTF

abundance: .
j_gene: TRBJ1-2
v_gene: TRBV4-1
d_gene: .
CDR3nt: TGCGCCAGCAGCCAAGGCCTGAACTATGGCTACACCTTC
CDR3aa: CASSQGLNYGYTF

abundance: many
j_gene: TRBJ2-1
v_gene: TRBV4-1
d_gene: .
CDR3nt: TGCGCCAGCAGCCAAGCGGGATATGGAAATGAGCAGTTCTTC
CDR3aa: CASSQAGYGNEQFF

abundance: .
j_gene: TRBJ2-5
v_gene: TRBV12-3/TRBV12-4
d_gene: .
CDR3nt: TGTGCCAGCCAATCACTCGCTGGGGAGACCCAGTACTTC
CDR3aa: CASQSLAGETQYF

abundance: many
j_gene: TRBJ1-5
v_gene: TRBV7-6
d_gene: .
CDR3nt: TGTGCCAGCAGCTCCGAGGGCAATCAGCCCCAGCATTTT
CDR3aa: CASSSEGNQPQHF

abundance: .
j_gene: TRBJ2-5
v_gene: TRBV5-1
d_gene: .
CDR3nt: TGCGCCAGCAGCGGCGGGATCAAGCAGGAGACCCAGTACTTC
CDR3aa: CASSGGIKQETQYF

abundance: many
j_gene: TRBJ2-1
v_gene: TRBV14
d_gene: .
CDR3nt: TGTGCCAGCAGCTGGAGGGGGATCTATGAGCAGTTCTTC
CDR3aa: CASSWRGIYEQFF

abundance: many
j_gene: TRBJ2-5
v_gene: TRBV5-4
d_gene: .
CDR3nt: TGTGCCAGCAGCTTGGATTTATCGGGGAAAGAGACCCAGTACTTC
CDR3aa: CASSLDLSGKETQYF

abundance: .
j_gene: TRBJ1-2
v_gene: TRBV7-9
d_gene: .
CDR3nt: TGTGCCAGCAGCCTACGCCCAGATGGCTACACCTTC
CDR3aa: CASSLRPDGYTF

abundance: many
j_gene: TRBJ1-2
v_gene: TRBV6-6
d_gene: .
CDR3nt: TGTGCCAGCAGTTACAAGGGCGGCTATGGCTACACCTTC
CDR3aa: CASSYKGGYGYTF

abundance: few
j_gene: TRBJ1-1
v_gene: TRBV27
d_gene: .
CDR3nt: TGTGCCAGCAGGGGTACCGGAACTGAAGCTTTCTTT
CDR3aa: CASRGTGTEAFF

abundance: many
j_gene: TRBJ2-7
v_gene: TRBV6-1
d_gene: .
CDR3nt: TGTGCCAGCGGCATCAGTTCGGGTACGTCTAACGAGCAGTACTTC
CDR3aa: CASGISSGTSNEQYF

abundance: .
j_gene: TRBJ1-1
v_gene: TRBV30
d_gene: .
CDR3nt: TGTGCCTGGGAGGTGGGCACTGAAGCTTTCTTT
CDR3aa: CAWEVGTEAFF

abundance: many
j_gene: TRBJ2-5
v_gene: TRBV29-1
d_gene: .
CDR3nt: TGCAGCGTTGAAGCTCTGACCCAGGCCCAGTACTTC
CDR3aa: CSVEALTQAQYF

abundance: many
j_gene: TRBJ2-3
v_gene: TRBV10-1
d_gene: .
CDR3nt: TGCGCCAGCAGTGAGGGAAGCACAGATACGCAGTATTTT
CDR3aa: CASSEGSTDTQYF

abundance: .
j_gene: TRBJ2-3
v_gene: TRBV5-1
d_gene: .
CDR3nt: TGCGCCAGCAGCTTCGAGCCTGCGGGACTGCGCACAGATACGCAGTATTTT
CDR3aa: CASSFEPAGLRTDTQYF

abundance: many
j_gene: TRBJ2-7
v_gene: TRBV7-6
d_gene: .
CDR3nt: TGTGCCAGCAGCTTAGAGGTTAACTCCTACGAGCAGTACTTC
CDR3aa: CASSLEVNSYEQYF

abundance: .
j_gene: TRBJ2-3
v_gene: TRBV4-1
d_gene: TRBD2
CDR3nt: TGCGCCAGCAGCCCGGTAGCGGGGGGGAGCACAGATACGCAGTATTTT
CDR3aa: CASSPVAGGSTDTQYF

abundance: few
j_gene: TRBJ2-7
v_gene: TRBV2
d_gene: TRBD2
CDR3nt: TGTGCCAGCAGAACTAGGACTAGCGGGGGTGGCGAGCAGTACTTC
CDR3aa: CASRTRTSGGGEQYF

abundance: many
j_gene: TRBJ2-1
v_gene: TRBV7-8
d_gene: TRBD2
CDR3nt: TGTGCCAGCAGCTTCCCACCCGGGAGCGGGGATTACAATGAGCAGTTCTTC
CDR3aa: CASSFPPGSGDYNEQFF

abundance: few
j_gene: TRBJ2-5
v_gene: TRBV6-1
d_gene: TRBD2
CDR3nt: TGTGCCAGCAGTGAGTGGGGGGGATTCCAAGAGACCCAGTACTTC
CDR3aa: CASSEWGGFQETQYF

abundance: many
j_gene: TRBJ2-6
v_gene: TRBV14
d_gene: .
CDR3nt: TGTGCCAGCAGCCAAGGGATTCAGACCTTTTCCTCTGGGGCCAACGTCCTGACTTTC
CDR3aa: CASSQGIQTFSSGANVLTF

abundance: many
j_gene: TRBJ1-2
v_gene: TRBV2
d_gene: .
CDR3nt: TGTGCCAGCAGTGAGGACGGAACTAACTATGGCTACACCTTC
CDR3aa: CASSEDGTNYGYTF

abundance: many
j_gene: TRBJ2-7
v_gene: TRBV24-1
d_gene: .
CDR3nt: TGTGCCACCAGTGACGGGGAATACGAGCAGTACTTC
CDR3aa: CATSDGEYEQYF

abundance: few
j_gene: TRBJ2-1
v_gene: TRBV11-2
d_gene: TRBD1
CDR3nt: TGTGCCAGCAGAAACCTCCGGGACAGGGAAATGCCTGAGCAGTTCTTC
CDR3aa: CASRNLRDREMPEQFF

abundance: many
j_gene: TRBJ1-2
v_gene: TRBV4-1
d_gene: .
CDR3nt: TGCGCCAGCAGCCAAGATAGGTCTATTGCTAACTATGGCTACACCTTC
CDR3aa: CASSQDRSIANYGYTF

abundance: many
j_gene: TRBJ2-5
v_gene: TRBV18
d_gene: .
CDR3nt: TGTGCCAGCTCGAAGTCCCAGCGGGTAATACAAGAGACCCAGTACTTC
CDR3aa: CASSKSQRVIQETQYF